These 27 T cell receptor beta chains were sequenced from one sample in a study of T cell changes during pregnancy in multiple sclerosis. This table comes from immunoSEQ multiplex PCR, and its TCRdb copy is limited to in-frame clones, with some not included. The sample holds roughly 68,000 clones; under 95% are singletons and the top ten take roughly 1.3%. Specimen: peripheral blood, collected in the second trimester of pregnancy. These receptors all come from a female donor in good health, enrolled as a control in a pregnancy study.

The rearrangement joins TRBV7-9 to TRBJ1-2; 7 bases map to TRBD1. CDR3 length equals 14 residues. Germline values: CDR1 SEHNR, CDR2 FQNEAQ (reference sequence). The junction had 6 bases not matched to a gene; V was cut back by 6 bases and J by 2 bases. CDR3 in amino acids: CASSKGQSNYGYTF. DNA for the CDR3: TGTGCCAGCAGTAAGGGACAGAGCAACTATGGCTACACCTTC.

The DNA of the CDR3 is TGCAGCGTTGAAGGGACAGGGAGCATGGAGACCCAGTACTTC. The encoded protein is CSVEGTGSMETQYF. This chain uses TRBV29-1 with TRBJ2-5; 8 bases match TRBD1. The CDR3 has 14 residues. Unmatched junction bases numbered 6, after V lost 1 base and J lost 5 bases. CDR1 and CDR2 (germline): SQVTM, ANQGSEA.

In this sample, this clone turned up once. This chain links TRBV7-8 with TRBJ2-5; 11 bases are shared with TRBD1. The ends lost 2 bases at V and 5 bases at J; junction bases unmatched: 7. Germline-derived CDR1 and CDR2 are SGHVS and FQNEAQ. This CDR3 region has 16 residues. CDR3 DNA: TGTGCCAGCAGCTTACGGACAGGGGGCGGTCGGGAGACCCAGTACTTC. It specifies CASSLRTGGGRETQYF.

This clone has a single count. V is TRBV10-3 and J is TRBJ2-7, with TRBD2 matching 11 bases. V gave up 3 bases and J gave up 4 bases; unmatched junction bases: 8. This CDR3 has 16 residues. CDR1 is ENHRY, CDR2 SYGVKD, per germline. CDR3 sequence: CAISESSGRAGYEQYF. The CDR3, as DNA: TGTGCCATCAGTGAAAGTAGCGGGAGGGCCGGTTACGAGCAGTACTTC.

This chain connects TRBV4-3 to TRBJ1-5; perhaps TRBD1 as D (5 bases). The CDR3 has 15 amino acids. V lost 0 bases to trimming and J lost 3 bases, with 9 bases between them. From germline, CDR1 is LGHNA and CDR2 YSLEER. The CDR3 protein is CASSQETGPNQPQHF. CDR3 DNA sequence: TGCGCCAGCAGCCAAGAAACAGGTCCCAATCAGCCCCAGCATTTT.

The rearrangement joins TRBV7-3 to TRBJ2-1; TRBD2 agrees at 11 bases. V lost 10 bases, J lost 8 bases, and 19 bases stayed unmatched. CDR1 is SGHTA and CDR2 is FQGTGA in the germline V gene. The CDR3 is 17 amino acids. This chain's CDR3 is CANKLAGASSCGYEQFF. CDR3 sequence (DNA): TGTGCCAACAAACTAGCGGGAGCTAGTTCTTGTGGCTATGAGCAGTTCTTC.

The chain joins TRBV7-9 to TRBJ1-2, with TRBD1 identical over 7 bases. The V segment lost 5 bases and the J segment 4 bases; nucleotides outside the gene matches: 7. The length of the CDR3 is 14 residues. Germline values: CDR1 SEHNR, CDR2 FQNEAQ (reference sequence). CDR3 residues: CASSPNAGGYGYTF. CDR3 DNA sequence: TGTGCCAGCAGCCCAAACGCAGGGGGCTATGGCTACACCTTC.

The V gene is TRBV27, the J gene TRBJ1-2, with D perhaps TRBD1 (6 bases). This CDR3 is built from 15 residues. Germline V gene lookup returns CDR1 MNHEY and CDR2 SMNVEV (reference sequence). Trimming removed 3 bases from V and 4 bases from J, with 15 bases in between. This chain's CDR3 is CASSLGRGEFYGYTF. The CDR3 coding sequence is TGTGCCAGCAGTTTGGGCAGGGGAGAATTCTATGGCTACACCTTC.

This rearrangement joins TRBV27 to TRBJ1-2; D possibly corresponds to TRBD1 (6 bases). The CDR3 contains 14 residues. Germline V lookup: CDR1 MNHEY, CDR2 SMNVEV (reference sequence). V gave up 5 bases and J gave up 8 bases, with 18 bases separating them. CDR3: CASSEHREVGGYTF. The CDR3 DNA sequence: TGTGCCAGCAGTGAACACAGGGAAGTCGGGGGCTACACCTTC.

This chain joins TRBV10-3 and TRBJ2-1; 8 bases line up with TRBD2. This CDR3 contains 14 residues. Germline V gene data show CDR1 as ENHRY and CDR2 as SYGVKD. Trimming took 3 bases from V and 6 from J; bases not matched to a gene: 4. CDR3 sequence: CAISDPGTSNEQFF. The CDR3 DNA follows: TGTGCCATCAGTGACCCCGGGACTAGCAATGAGCAGTTCTTC.

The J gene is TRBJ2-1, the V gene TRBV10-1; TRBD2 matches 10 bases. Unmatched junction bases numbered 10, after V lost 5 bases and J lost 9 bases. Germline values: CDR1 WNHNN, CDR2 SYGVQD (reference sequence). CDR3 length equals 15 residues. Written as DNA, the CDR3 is TGCGCCAGCAGTTTCAGCGGGGGGGCAAAGGGTGAGCAGTTCTTC. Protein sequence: CASSFSGGAKGEQFF.

CDR3 nucleotides: TGTGCCTGGAGCACTAGCGGGACCTCCTACGAGCAGTACTTC. Encoded protein: CAWSTSGTSYEQYF. The V and J genes are TRBV30 and TRBJ2-7; 10 bases map to TRBD2. V gave up 3 bases and J gave up 0 bases; unmatched junction bases: 2. CDR1 and CDR2 from the germline V gene are GTSNPN and SVGIG (reference sequence). The CDR3 has 14 amino acids.

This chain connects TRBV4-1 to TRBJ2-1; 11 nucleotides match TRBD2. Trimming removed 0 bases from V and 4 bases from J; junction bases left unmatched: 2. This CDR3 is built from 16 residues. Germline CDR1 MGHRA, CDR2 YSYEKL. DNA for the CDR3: TGCGCCAGCAGCCAAGAGTTAGCGGGGGGGTACAATGAGCAGTTCTTC. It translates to CASSQELAGGYNEQFF.

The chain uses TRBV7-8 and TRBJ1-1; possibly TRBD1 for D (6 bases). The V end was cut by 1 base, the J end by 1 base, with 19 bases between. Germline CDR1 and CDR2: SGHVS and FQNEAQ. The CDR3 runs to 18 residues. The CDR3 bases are TGTGCCAGCAGCTTAGGAAGGGCGCAGGGGCCGACGAACACTGAAGCTTTCTTT. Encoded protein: CASSLGRAQGPTNTEAFF. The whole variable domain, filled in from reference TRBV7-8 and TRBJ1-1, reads GAGVSQSPRYKVAKRGQDVALRCDPISGHVSLFWYQQALGQGPEFLTYFQNEAQLDKSGLPSDRFFAERPEGSVSTLKIQRTQQEDSAVYLCASSLGRAQGPTNTEAFFGQGTRLTVV.

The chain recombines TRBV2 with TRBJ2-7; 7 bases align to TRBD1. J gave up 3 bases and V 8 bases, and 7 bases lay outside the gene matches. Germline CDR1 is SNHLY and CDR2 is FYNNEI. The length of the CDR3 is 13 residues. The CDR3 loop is CASGWDSLYEQYF. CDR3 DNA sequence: TGTGCCAGCGGGTGGGACAGCCTCTACGAGCAGTACTTC.

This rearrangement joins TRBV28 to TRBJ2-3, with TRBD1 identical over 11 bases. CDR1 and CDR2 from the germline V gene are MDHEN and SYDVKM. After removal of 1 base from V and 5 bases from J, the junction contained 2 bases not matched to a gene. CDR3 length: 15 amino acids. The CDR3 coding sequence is TGTGCCAGCAGTTTATCCGGGACAGGGGGAGATACGCAGTATTTT. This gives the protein CASSLSGTGGDTQYF.

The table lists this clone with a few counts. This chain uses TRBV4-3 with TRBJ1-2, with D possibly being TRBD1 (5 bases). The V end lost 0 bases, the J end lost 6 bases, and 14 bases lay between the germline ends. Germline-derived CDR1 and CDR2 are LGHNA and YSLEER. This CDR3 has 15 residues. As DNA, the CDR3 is TGCGCCAGCAGCCAAGATTTGGGCAGGGAAAATGGCTACACCTTC. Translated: CASSQDLGRENGYTF.

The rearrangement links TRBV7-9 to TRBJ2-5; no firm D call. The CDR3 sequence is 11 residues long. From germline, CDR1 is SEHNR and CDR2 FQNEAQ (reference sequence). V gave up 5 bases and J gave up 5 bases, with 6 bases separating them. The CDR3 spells CASSPVETQYF. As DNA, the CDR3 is TGTGCCAGCAGCCCCGTTGAGACCCAGTACTTC.

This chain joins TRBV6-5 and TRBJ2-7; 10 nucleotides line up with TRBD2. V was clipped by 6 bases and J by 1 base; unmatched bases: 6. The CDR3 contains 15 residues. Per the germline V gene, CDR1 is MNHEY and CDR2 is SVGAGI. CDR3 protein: CASSPLAGGSYEQYF. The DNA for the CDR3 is TGTGCCAGCAGCCCGTTAGCGGGAGGTTCCTACGAGCAGTACTTC.

CDR3 DNA: TGTGCCAGCAGTATCCAGGGGGCTCCCTACGAGCAGTACTTC. Its protein is CASSIQGAPYEQYF. The rearrangement joins TRBV27 to TRBJ2-7, with 8 bases aligning to TRBD1. The germline CDR1 and CDR2 sequences are MNHEY and SMNVEV (reference sequence). J gave up 2 bases and V 5 bases, and 5 bases lay outside the gene matches. This CDR3 spans 14 amino acids.

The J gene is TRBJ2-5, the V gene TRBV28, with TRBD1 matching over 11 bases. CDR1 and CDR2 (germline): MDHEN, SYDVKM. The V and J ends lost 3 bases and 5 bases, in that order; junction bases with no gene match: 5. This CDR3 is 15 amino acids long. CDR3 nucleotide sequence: TGTGCCAGCAGTTTCGGACAGGGGGCTGTCGAGACCCAGTACTTC. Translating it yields CASSFGQGAVETQYF.

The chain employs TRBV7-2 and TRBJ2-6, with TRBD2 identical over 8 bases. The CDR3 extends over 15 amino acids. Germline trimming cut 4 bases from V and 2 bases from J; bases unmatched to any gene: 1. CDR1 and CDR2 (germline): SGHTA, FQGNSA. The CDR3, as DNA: TGTGCCAGCAGCTCGCGGGAGGCTGGGGCCAACGTCCTGACTTTC. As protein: CASSSREAGANVLTF.

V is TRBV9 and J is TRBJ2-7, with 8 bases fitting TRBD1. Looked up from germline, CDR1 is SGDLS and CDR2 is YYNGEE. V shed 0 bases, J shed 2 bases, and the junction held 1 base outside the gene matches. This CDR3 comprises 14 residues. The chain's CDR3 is CASSVEGQAYEQYF. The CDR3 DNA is TGTGCCAGCAGCGTAGAGGGACAGGCCTACGAGCAGTACTTC.

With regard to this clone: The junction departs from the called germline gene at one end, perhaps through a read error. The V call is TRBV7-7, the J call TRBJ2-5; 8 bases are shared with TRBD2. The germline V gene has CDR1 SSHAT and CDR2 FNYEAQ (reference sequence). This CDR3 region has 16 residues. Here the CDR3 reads CASSSSLTSAWGTQYF. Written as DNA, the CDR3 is TGTGCTAGCAGCTCATCCCTGACTAGCGCATGGGGGACCCAGTACTTC.

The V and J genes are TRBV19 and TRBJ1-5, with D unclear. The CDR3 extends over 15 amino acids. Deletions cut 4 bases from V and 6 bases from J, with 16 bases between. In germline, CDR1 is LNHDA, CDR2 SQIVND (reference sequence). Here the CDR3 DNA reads TGTGCCAGTAGTACCGTCGCGGCTGTAAGTCAGCCCCAGCATTTT. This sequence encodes CASSTVAAVSQPQHF.

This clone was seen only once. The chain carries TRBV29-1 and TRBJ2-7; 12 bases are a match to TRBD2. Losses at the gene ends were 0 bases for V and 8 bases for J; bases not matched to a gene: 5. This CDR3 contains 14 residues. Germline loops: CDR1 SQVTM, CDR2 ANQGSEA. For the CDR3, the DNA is TGCAGCGTTGAAGAGACTAGCGGGGGTACGAAGCAGTACTTC. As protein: CSVEETSGGTKQYF.

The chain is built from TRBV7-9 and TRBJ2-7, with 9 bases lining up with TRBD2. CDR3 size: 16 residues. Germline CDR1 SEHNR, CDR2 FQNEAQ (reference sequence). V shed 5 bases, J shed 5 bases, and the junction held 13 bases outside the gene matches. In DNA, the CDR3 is TGTGCCAGCAGCACACGTTTAGCGGGAGAAGTCCACGAGCAGTACTTC. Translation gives CASSTRLAGEVHEQYF.